This T cell receptor beta chain was profiled in a study of blood T cell repertoires in COVID-19 (dated by TCRdb to 2018 to 2020). About the study as a whole: The collaborator samples originated in the United States, Italy and Spain and spanned the acute and convalescent phases of COVID-19. Where HLA class I and class II types were available, the types were taken from metadata supplied by the sample provider, not from assay-based typing. The repertoires were released in a freely available public database intended as a resource for research on the immune response to SARS-CoV-2. The samples were drawn from two sources: the first 160 participants of the ongoing ImmuneRACE study, and about 1,300 subjects contributed by 6 global collaborators. The dataset comprised deeply sampled blood TCRbeta repertoires from subjects exposed to, actively infected with, or recovered from COVID-19. The material from the prospective study consisted of cDNA or gDNA derived from T cells, B-cell-depleted T cells, or PBMCs. The sample metadata nearly always contained a de-identified subject ID, COVID-19 status, age in years and sex.

Enrolling through a virtual design, the prospective study's participants ranged in age from roughly 18 to 89 years and lived across roughly 23 United States geographic areas. In the prospective study, cohorts were assigned on the basis of participant-reported clinical history obtained from a screening survey and a study questionnaire. Recovered participants in ImmuneRACE Cohort 3 were defined as having two consecutive negative NP/OP PCR tests, clearance from a healthcare professional, or resolution of symptoms. Each participant in the prospective study had whole blood, serum and a nasopharyngeal or oropharyngeal swab collected by mobile phlebotomists. Prospective study participants could optionally give additional blood draws and questionnaires over an approximately two-month period. Before DNA extraction, blood samples from the prospective study were shipped at room temperature or frozen. What the research found in general, with its limitations: How much clinical and demographic metadata was included differed by source and by participant, and the metadata was provided uncurated.

TCRbeta CDR3 regions were amplified from genomic DNA using the immunoSEQ Assay, a bias-controlled multiplex PCR. The source study handled its data this way. The number of nucleated cells in each sample was estimated from the amplification of reference gene primers within the assay. To quantify the absolute abundance of each unique TCRbeta CDR3 rearrangement, sequence reads were collapsed and filtered. For each sample, productive Simpson clonality was calculated as the square root of Simpson's diversity index across productive rearrangements. Drawn from immuneACCESS, this table holds only the in-frame rearrangements with V and J called that TCRdb kept. Clones are partly lost; checked studies trace under half to an unresolved V gene and leave the rest unexplained. V and J calls and clone size follow that table, whereas D and trimming were derived from the DNA. The sample table shows fewer than 350,000 clones, and 85% are seen once. Of the sample, 2.5% is held by the ten largest clones.

This clone is a singleton in its sample. Its antigen has not been determined. No quality values exist for individual bases; no much larger clone is one base distant. The CDR3 starts with the cysteine, ends with the phenylalanine, and has 15 residues. Only the CDR3 DNA is retained, 45 bases long and in frame from the first base. The junction shows trimming of 2 bases on V and 0 bases on J, plus 11 bases between the germline ends. For CDR1 and CDR2, the germline V gene lists SGHDN and FVKESK. The V gene is TRBV14 and the J gene is TRBJ2-7, with no D gene named confidently. The source of this sequence is a woman aged 50 to 65 who had recovered from COVID-19. Sequenced input: PBMCs or T cells enriched from blood (not recorded which). The sequence in DNA is TGTGCCAGCAGCCAAACCACAGAGATCTCCTACGAGCAGTACTTC. This encodes CASSQTTEISYEQYF.